These 32 T cell receptor beta chains originate from one sample sequenced in a study of blood T cell repertoires in COVID-19. Data came from immunoSEQ multiplex PCR; TCRdb stores just in-frame clones and leaves some out. This table holds over 90,000 clones, 87% found once. Sequenced material: peripheral blood. These receptor sequences come from a human donor in a cohort sampled during active COVID-19.

Of note for this clone: The identical CDR3 is also encoded by other nucleotide sequences in the sample. The DNA for the CDR3 is TGCAGTGCTAGAGACAGCTACGAGCAGTACTTC. It yields the protein CSARDSYEQYF. The genes are TRBV20-1 and TRBJ2-7; the D is unclear. The CDR3 consists of 11 residues. Germline values: CDR1 DFQATT, CDR2 SNEGSKA (reference sequence). V gave up 0 bases and J gave up 3 bases, with 3 bases separating them.

This rearrangement joins TRBV2 to TRBJ1-2; tentatively, D is TRBD1 (5 bases). V was cut by 10 bases and J by 2 bases, with 14 bases left in between. This CDR3 comprises 13 residues. CDR1 SNHLY and CDR2 FYNNEI come from the germline V gene. CDR3 coding DNA: TGTGCCATTCAAAGAGGACAAAACTATGGCTACACCTTC. It specifies CAIQRGQNYGYTF. Drawing the rest from reference TRBV2 and TRBJ1-2, the complete variable domain is EPEVTQTPSHQVTQMGQEVILRCVPISNHLYFYWYRQILGQKVEFLVSFYNNEISEKSEIFDDQFSVERPDGSNFTLKIRSTKLEDSAMYFCAIQRGQNYGYTFGSGTRLTVV.

V gene TRBV7-2 combines with J gene TRBJ1-2; D might be TRBD1 (5 bases). There are 14 residues in the CDR3. Germline V gene lookup returns CDR1 SGHTA and CDR2 FQGNSA. Trimming shortened V by 3 bases and J by 1 base, and 9 bases separated the two germline ends. CDR3 sequence reads: CASSFGGYNYGYTF. CDR3 sequence (DNA): TGTGCCAGCAGCTTTGGGGGGTATAACTATGGCTACACCTTC.

This rearrangement joins TRBV2 to TRBJ2-2; unclear D gene. Trimming took 10 bases from V and 0 from J, leaving 12 bases between them. CDR1 SNHLY and CDR2 FYNNEI come from the germline V gene. The CDR3 has 14 amino acids. CDR3: CATAPLPNTGELFF. CDR3 sequence (DNA): TGTGCCACCGCCCCCCTACCGAACACCGGGGAGCTGTTTTTT.

The V and J genes are TRBV5-6 and TRBJ1-2; 7 positions match TRBD1. With V trimmed by 4 bases and J by 14 bases, 8 bases remained unmatched. Germline values: CDR1 SGHDT, CDR2 YYEEEE. CDR3 length: 11 amino acids. The CDR3 DNA is TGTGCCAGCAGCCCGGACAGGCGAAATACCTTC. Its protein is CASSPDRRNTF. Together with reference TRBV5-6 and TRBJ1-2, the CDR3 gives the full variable domain: DAGVTQSPTHLIKTRGQQVTLRCSPKSGHDTVSWYQQALGQGPQFIFQYYEEEERQRGNFPDRFSGHQFPNYSSELNVNALLLGDSALYLCASSPDRRNTFGSGTRLTVV.

The CDR3 DNA is TGTGCCACCAGTGATACTCTGGAGACCCAGTACTTC. Its protein product is CATSDTLETQYF. The chain joins TRBV24-1 to TRBJ2-5; no reliable D call. Germline V CDR1 and CDR2: KGHDR, SFDVKD. The CDR3 covers 12 residues. With 3 bases removed from V and 5 bases from J, the gap between germline ends came to 6 bases.

This clone was detected only once. V is TRBV5-1 and J is TRBJ2-7, with 8 bases that match TRBD1. This CDR3 is built from 15 residues. V was pared by 3 bases and J by 6 bases, with 11 bases of the junction left unmatched. Germline V gives CDR1 SGHRS, CDR2 YFSETQ. CDR3 amino acids: CASSYTRTGNGEQYF. CDR3 sequence (DNA): TGCGCCAGCAGCTACACCCGGACAGGGAATGGCGAGCAGTACTTC.

The genes are TRBV5-4 and TRBJ1-2; no firm D call. The CDR3 runs to 16 residues. V gave up 4 bases and J gave up 2 bases, with 18 bases separating them. Germline CDR1 SGHNT, CDR2 YYREEE (reference sequence). The CDR3 nucleotides read TGTGCCAGCAGCCCCGGTCGGGGAGCGGTAAACTATGGCTACACCTTC. This sequence encodes CASSPGRGAVNYGYTF. Looking up the rest from reference TRBV5-4 and TRBJ1-2 gives the full variable domain: ETGVTQSPTHLIKTRGQQVTLRCSSQSGHNTVSWYQQALGQGPQFIFQYYREEENGRGNFPPRFSGLQFPNYSSELNVNALELDDSALYLCASSPGRGAVNYGYTFGSGTRLTVV.

The chain recombines TRBV11-1 with TRBJ2-1; TRBD2 agrees at 7 bases. There are 15 residues in the CDR3. The V gene's germline CDR1 is SGHAT and CDR2 FQDESV (reference sequence). J lost 2 bases, V lost 1 base, and 2 bases had no gene match. The CDR3, as DNA: TGTGCCAGCAGCTTAGTTCTAGCGGCCTACAATGAGCAGTTCTTC. It specifies CASSLVLAAYNEQFF.

V is TRBV6-1 and J is TRBJ2-7; D unresolved. CDR3 length: 15 amino acids. The germline V gene encodes CDR1 MNHNS and CDR2 SASEGT. Trimming removed 1 base from V and 1 base from J, with 11 bases in between. This CDR3 reads CASSEEALPSYEQYF. DNA of the CDR3: TGTGCCAGCAGTGAAGAAGCCCTACCGTCCTACGAGCAGTACTTC.

The rearrangement joins TRBV7-2 to TRBJ1-5; D ambiguous. V was clipped by 2 bases and J by 6 bases, with 14 bases between them. In germline, CDR1 is SGHTA, CDR2 FQGNSA. The CDR3 consists of 15 residues. CDR3 nucleotides: TGTGCCAGCAGCTTAATGGGAGGGATGGGTCAGCCCCAGCATTTT. Protein sequence: CASSLMGGMGQPQHF. Full variable domain (rest looked up from reference TRBV7-2 and TRBJ1-5): GAGVSQSPSNKVTEKGKDVELRCDPISGHTALYWYRQSLGQGLEFLIYFQGNSAPDKSGLPSDRFSAERTGGSVSTLTIQRTQQEDSAVYLCASSLMGGMGQPQHFGDGTRLSIL.

Comments on this clone: A read error may account for a junction end that differs from germline. The CDR3 sequence is CASSSSGADGDTQYF. CDR3 coding DNA: TGTGCTAGCAGCTCGTCGGGAGCCGACGGAGATACGCAGTATTTT. J is TRBJ2-3 and V is TRBV7-7; tentatively, D is TRBD2 (6 bases). The CDR3 contains 15 residues. The V gene's germline CDR1 is SSHAT and CDR2 FNYEAQ (reference sequence).

V is TRBV5-1 and J is TRBJ1-6, with a tentative D call TRBD1 (5 bases). CDR3 length: 14 residues. Germline lookup yields CDR1 SGHRS and CDR2 YFSETQ. Trimming pared 2 bases from V and 7 bases from J, leaving 10 bases between. The CDR3, as DNA: TGCGCCAGCAGCTTCCAAGGGGTCAATTCACCCCTCCACTTT. Amino acid sequence: CASSFQGVNSPLHF.

J is TRBJ2-4 and V is TRBV6-2 or TRBV6-3; D not resolved. Germline V lookup: CDR1 MNHEY, CDR2 SVGEGT. The CDR3 is 17 residues long. V lost 2 bases, J lost 2 bases, and 16 bases lay in between. The CDR3 DNA is TGTGCCAGCAGTTACCCGCCCGGCCGGGTTACCAAAAACATTCAGTACTTC. It specifies CASSYPPGRVTKNIQYF.

The V gene is TRBV2, the J gene TRBJ1-2; D remains ambiguous. Trimming stripped 6 bases from V and 4 bases from J, with 12 bases between. Germline CDR1 and CDR2: SNHLY and FYNNEI. The CDR3 is 13 residues long. The CDR3 reads CASSATEGYGYTF. CDR3 sequence (DNA): TGTGCCAGCAGCGCTACAGAGGGCTATGGCTACACCTTC.

The chain joins TRBV6-5 to TRBJ1-2, with a weak D call TRBD1 (6 bases). The CDR3 runs 16 residues. The ends were cut back, 4 bases at V and 5 bases at J, with 20 bases in the middle. Germline CDR1 reads MNHEY; CDR2 reads SVGAGI. The CDR3 sequence: CASSSGVPPREYGYTF. The CDR3 DNA follows: TGTGCCAGCAGTTCAGGGGTCCCACCGCGGGAGTATGGCTACACCTTC.

This clone showed up just a few times. The rearrangement links TRBV28 to TRBJ2-7; D gene uncertain. The germline V gene has CDR1 MDHEN and CDR2 SYDVKM. CDR3 length: 11 residues. V lost 2 bases and J lost 4, with 3 bases in between. The CDR3 loop is CASSLRYEQYF. CDR3 sequence (DNA): TGTGCCAGCAGTTTACGGTACGAGCAGTACTTC.

The gene calls are TRBV24-1 and TRBJ2-5, with D perhaps matching TRBD2 (5 bases). CDR1 is KGHDR, CDR2 SFDVKD, per germline. With 9 bases removed from V and 0 bases from J, the gap between germline ends came to 22 bases. The CDR3 length is 17 residues. The CDR3 protein is CATSGMPGSIDQETQYF. DNA for the CDR3: TGTGCCACCTCGGGAATGCCAGGATCGATAGACCAAGAGACCCAGTACTTC.

This chain joins TRBV5-4 and TRBJ2-7; 7 positions agree with TRBD2. Per the germline V gene, CDR1 is SGHNT and CDR2 is YYREEE (reference sequence). The CDR3 has 14 amino acids. The CDR3 DNA sequence: TGTGCTATCAATAGCCAGCGGGGCCCCTACGAGCAGTACTTC. As protein: CAINSQRGPYEQYF.

This clone was counted a single time. The rearrangement uses TRBV12-5 and TRBJ1-5; no clear D. The CDR3 has 16 residues. CDR1 LGHNT and CDR2 FRNRAP come from the germline V gene. V lost 1 base to trimming and J lost 4 bases, with 14 bases between them. CDR3 in DNA: TGTGCTAGTGGTTTGGACCTGAGCCTGAGAAATCAGCCCCAGCATTTT. This translates into CASGLDLSLRNQPQHF.

This chain uses TRBV6-2 or TRBV6-3 with TRBJ1-4; D remains ambiguous. Per germline, CDR1 MNHEY and CDR2 SVGEGT. This CDR3 is 15 amino acids long. Trimming took 5 bases from V and 7 from J, leaving 17 bases between them. CDR3 sequence (DNA): TGTGCCAGCAGTCCCGCGGTGGTCCCGGGTGAAAAACTGTTTTTT. Residues: CASSPAVVPGEKLFF.

V and J are TRBV5-1 and TRBJ1-4; 9 nucleotides line up with TRBD1. The V and J ends lost 4 bases and 7 bases, in that order; junction bases with no gene match: 8. The CDR3 has 15 residues. Germline CDR1 and CDR2: SGHRS and YFSETQ. In DNA, the CDR3 is TGCGCCAGCAGCCCCTGGACAGGGGTTGGTGAAAAACTGTTTTTT. Its translation: CASSPWTGVGEKLFF.

The rearrangement uses TRBV12-3 or TRBV12-4 and TRBJ1-5, with D hard to call. There are 12 residues in the CDR3. The V end was cut by 6 bases, the J end by 4 bases, with 7 bases between. The CDR3 DNA reads as TGTGCCAGCAGCCCTATAAATCAGCCCCAGCATTTT. Amino acids: CASSPINQPQHF.

The chain joins TRBV29-1 to TRBJ2-1; D may be TRBD1 (7 bases). The CDR3 spans 13 residues. V was clipped by 2 bases and J by 8 bases, with 13 bases between them. Germline values: CDR1 SQVTM, CDR2 ANQGSEA. The CDR3 loop is CSVEWQGDYEQFF. CDR3 sequence (DNA): TGCAGCGTTGAATGGCAGGGGGACTATGAGCAGTTCTTC.

DNA of the CDR3: TGTGCCAGCAGCTTAGTAGCGGACCCAGATACGCAGTATTTT. This encodes CASSLVADPDTQYF. This rearrangement joins TRBV7-2 to TRBJ2-3, with a possible D match to TRBD2 (6 bases). Looked up from germline, CDR1 is SGHTA and CDR2 is FQGNSA. V was cut by 1 base and J by 4 bases, with 9 bases left in between. CDR3 length: 14 amino acids.

This sequence joins TRBV18 and TRBJ2-7, with 7 bases fitting TRBD1. CDR3 length equals 15 residues. Germline values: CDR1 KGHSH, CDR2 LQKENI. With 1 base clipped from V and 3 bases from J, the junction kept 6 bases outside the gene matches. In nucleotides, the CDR3 is TGTGCCAGCTCACCACTTGGGACAGAGGACTACGAGCAGTACTTC. This gives the protein CASSPLGTEDYEQYF.

CDR3 DNA: TGTGCCAGCAGCCAAGTTCCGGGACAGGGAACTCTCGAGCAGTACTTC. It codes for CASSQVPGQGTLEQYF. This rearrangement joins TRBV3-1 (or the pseudogene TRBV3-2) to TRBJ2-7; 9 positions agree with TRBD1. The CDR3 runs to 16 residues. V shed 1 base, J shed 6 bases, and the junction held 10 bases outside the gene matches. Looked up from germline, CDR1 is LGHDT and CDR2 is YNNKEL (reference sequence).

The DNA of the CDR3 is TGTGCCAGCAGCGTAGCTACTAGCGGACCGCCGGAGAGAGCTTTCTTT. Translated, it gives CASSVATSGPPERAFF. The chain combines TRBV9 with TRBJ1-1; D not resolved. The germline gives CDR1 SGDLS, CDR2 YYNGEE. The V gene lost 0 bases and the J gene lost 10 bases, with 22 bases spanning the gap. The CDR3 is 16 amino acids.

The V gene is TRBV18, the J gene TRBJ2-2, with a tentative D call TRBD2 (5 bases). Trimming stripped 6 bases from V and 7 bases from J, with 21 bases between. Germline values: CDR1 KGHSH, CDR2 LQKENI. This CDR3 is 16 amino acids long. The DNA of the CDR3 is TGTGCCAGCTCCCACAACGACCTAGCTAATGGCGGGGAGCTGTTTTTT. It codes for CASSHNDLANGGELFF.

The rearrangement links TRBV9 to TRBJ2-1; possible D gene TRBD2, 6 bases. The CDR3 covers 17 residues. The germline V gene encodes CDR1 SGDLS and CDR2 YYNGEE. V lost 3 bases and J 2 bases, leaving 18 bases between the germline ends. CDR3 bases: TGTGCCAGCAGCGCGACCCAGTCCGGGACTCCCTACAATGAGCAGTTCTTC. Its protein is CASSATQSGTPYNEQFF.

The V and J genes are TRBV5-4 and TRBJ2-3, with TRBD1 matching over 7 bases. Germline V gene data show CDR1 as SGHNT and CDR2 as YYREEE (reference sequence). The CDR3 extends over 20 amino acids. J gave up 7 bases and V 3 bases, and 26 bases lay outside the gene matches. The CDR3 protein is CASSSGSNQDRFRDSHTQYF. The CDR3, as DNA: TGTGCCAGCAGCTCCGGATCCAACCAAGATCGATTTCGGGACAGTCATACGCAGTATTTT.

J is TRBJ2-7 and V is TRBV29-1, with a weak D call TRBD2 (6 bases). With 7 bases removed from V and 3 bases from J, the gap between germline ends came to 19 bases. Germline values: CDR1 SQVTM, CDR2 ANQGSEA. The CDR3 has 14 amino acids. The CDR3 reads CSATSSATNYEQYF. The DNA of the CDR3 is TGCAGCGCAACTTCTAGCGCCACTAACTACGAGCAGTACTTC.